The sequence of this T cell receptor (beta chain) was determined in a study of blood T cell repertoires in COVID-19 (TCRdb year 2020). The study in broad terms: The collaborator samples originated in the United States, Italy and Spain and spanned the acute and convalescent phases of COVID-19. The material from the prospective study consisted of cDNA or gDNA derived from T cells, B-cell-depleted T cells, or PBMCs. Subjects who had been exposed to COVID-19, were actively infected with it, or had recovered from it provided the deeply sampled blood TCRbeta repertoires that made up the dataset. The repertoires were released in a freely available public database intended as a resource for research on the immune response to SARS-CoV-2. Samples were obtained from the ongoing ImmuneRACE study (first 160 participants) and from 1,254 subjects provided by 6 global collaborators. A de-identified subject ID, COVID-19 status, age in years and sex were almost always included in the sample metadata. Where available, HLA class I and class II types were taken from metadata supplied by the sample provider and were not determined by assay-based typing.

The immunoSEQ Assay, a bias-controlled multiplex PCR, was used to amplify TCRbeta CDR3 regions from genomic DNA. The original methods were these. The number of nucleated cells in each sample was estimated from the amplification of reference gene primers within the assay. Sequence reads were collapsed and filtered to measure the absolute abundance of every unique TCRbeta CDR3 rearrangement. For each sample, productive Simpson clonality was calculated as the square root of Simpson's diversity index over productive rearrangements. Entries here come from immuneACCESS through TCRdb and include only in-frame sequences with V and J called. Some clones fail to appear in such tables; in the studies checked, an unresolved V gene covers under half of the shortfall, and the cause of the remainder is unknown. V and J calls and clone size are as listed in that table; D and trimming were resolved from the DNA. The table for this sample lists 68,000 or so clones; about 87% of them were counted only once. Approximately 6.8% of the sample rests with the top ten.

This clone has only one observation. It has no known antigen specificity. No much larger clonotype is one base removed from it; base qualities were not supplied. Whole blood was collected in K2EDTA tubes by collaborating institutions according to the institutions' own protocols. For TCRbeta analysis, collaborator samples were shipped as frozen whole blood, as isolated PBMCs, or as DNA extracted from either sample type. Overall study results and their limits: The quantity of clinical and demographic metadata differed by source and by participant and was supplied without curation.

The source of this sequence is a woman aged 65 to 85 with acute or convalescent COVID-19. Sequencing was performed on peripheral blood.

In nucleotides, the sequence is TGTGCCAGTAGTATAGGGCTAGCGGGAGTCACAGATACGCAGTATTTT. This yields the protein CASSIGLAGVTDTQYF. The chain joins TRBV19 to TRBJ2-3; 10 central nucleotides agree with TRBD2. The CDR3 runs 16 amino acids, cysteine and phenylalanine included. Of all the DNA, just the CDR3 is kept, 48 bases in frame from base 1. CDR1 LNHDA and CDR2 SQIVND were looked up in the germline V gene (reference sequence). Trimmed from V: 1 base; trimmed from J: 2 bases; junction bases lacking a gene match: 3.